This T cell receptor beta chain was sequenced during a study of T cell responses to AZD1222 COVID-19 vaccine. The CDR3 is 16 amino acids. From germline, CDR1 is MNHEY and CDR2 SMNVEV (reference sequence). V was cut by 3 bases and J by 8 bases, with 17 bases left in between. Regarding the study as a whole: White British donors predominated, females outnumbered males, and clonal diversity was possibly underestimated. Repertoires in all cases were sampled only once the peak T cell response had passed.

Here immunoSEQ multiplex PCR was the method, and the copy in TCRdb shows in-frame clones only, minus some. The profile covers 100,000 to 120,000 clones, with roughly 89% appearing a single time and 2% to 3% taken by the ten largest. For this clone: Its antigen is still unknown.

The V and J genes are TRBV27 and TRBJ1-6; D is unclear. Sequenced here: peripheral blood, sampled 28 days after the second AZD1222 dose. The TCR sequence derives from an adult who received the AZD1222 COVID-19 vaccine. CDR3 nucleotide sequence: TGTGCCAGCAGTTTCTCGGGATTCGGCGGAGATTCACCCCTCCACTTT. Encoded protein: CASSFSGFGGDSPLHF.